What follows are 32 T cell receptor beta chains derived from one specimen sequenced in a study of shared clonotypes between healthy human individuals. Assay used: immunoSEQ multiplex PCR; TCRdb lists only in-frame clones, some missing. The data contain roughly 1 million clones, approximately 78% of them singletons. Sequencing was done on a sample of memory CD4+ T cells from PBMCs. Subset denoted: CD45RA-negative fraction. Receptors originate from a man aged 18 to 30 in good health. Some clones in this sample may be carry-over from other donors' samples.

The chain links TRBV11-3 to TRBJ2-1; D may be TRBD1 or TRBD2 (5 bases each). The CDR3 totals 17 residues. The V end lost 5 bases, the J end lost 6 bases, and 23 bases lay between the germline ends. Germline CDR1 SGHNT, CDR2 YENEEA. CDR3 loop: CASSPSAGTVGVNEQFF. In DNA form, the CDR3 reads TGTGCCAGCAGCCCGAGCGCCGGGACCGTCGGTGTCAATGAGCAGTTCTTC.

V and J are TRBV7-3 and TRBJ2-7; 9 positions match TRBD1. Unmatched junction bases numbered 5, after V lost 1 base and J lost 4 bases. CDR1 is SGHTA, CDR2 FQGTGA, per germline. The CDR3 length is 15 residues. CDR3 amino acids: CASSLNTGGSYEQYF. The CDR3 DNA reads TGTGCCAGCAGCTTAAATACAGGGGGCTCTTACGAGCAGTACTTC.

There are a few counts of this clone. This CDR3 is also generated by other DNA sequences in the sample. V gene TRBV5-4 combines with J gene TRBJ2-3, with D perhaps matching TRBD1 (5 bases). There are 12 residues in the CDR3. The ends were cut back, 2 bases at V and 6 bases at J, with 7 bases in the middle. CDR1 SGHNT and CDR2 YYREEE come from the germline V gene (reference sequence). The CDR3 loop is CASSFSGDTQYF. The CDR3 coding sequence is TGTGCCAGCAGCTTTTCAGGGGATACGCAGTATTTT.

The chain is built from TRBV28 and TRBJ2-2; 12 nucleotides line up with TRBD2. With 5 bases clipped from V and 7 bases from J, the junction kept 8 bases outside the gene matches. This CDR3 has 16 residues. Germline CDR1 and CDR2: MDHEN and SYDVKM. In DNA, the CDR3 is TGTGCCAGCAGTGCTAGCGGGAGGGCCGGGTACGGGGAGCTGTTTTTT. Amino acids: CASSASGRAGYGELFF.

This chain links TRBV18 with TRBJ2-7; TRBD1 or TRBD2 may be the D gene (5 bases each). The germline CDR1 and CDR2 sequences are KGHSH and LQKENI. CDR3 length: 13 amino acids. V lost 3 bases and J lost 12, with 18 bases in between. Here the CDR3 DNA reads TGTGCCAGCTCACCCCTAACCGATGGGGGTCCGTACTTC. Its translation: CASSPLTDGGPYF.

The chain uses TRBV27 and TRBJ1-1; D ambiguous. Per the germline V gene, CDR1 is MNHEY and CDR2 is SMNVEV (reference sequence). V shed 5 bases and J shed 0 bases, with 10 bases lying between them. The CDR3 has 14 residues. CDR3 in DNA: TGTGCCAGCAGTCCAACTCGGATGAACACTGAAGCTTTCTTT. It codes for CASSPTRMNTEAFF.

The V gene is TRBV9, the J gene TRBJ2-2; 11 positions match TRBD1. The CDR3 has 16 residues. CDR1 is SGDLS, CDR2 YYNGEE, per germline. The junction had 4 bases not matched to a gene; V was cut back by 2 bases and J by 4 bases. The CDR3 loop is CASSVGQGEGTGELFF. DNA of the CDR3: TGTGCCAGCAGCGTGGGACAGGGGGAAGGCACCGGGGAGCTGTTTTTT.

CDR3 loop: CASSSAATGELFF. Here the CDR3 DNA reads TGCGCCAGCAGCTCCGCGGCCACCGGGGAGCTGTTTTTT. The V gene is TRBV5-1, the J gene TRBJ2-2; D call uncertain. The CDR3 runs 13 residues. Trimming left V 3 bases short and J 4 bases short, with 7 bases between. Germline-derived CDR1 and CDR2 are SGHRS and YFSETQ. Full variable domain (missing parts from reference TRBV5-1 and TRBJ2-2): KAGVTQTPRYLIKTRGQQVTLSCSPISGHRSVSWYQQTPGQGLQFLFEYFSETQRNKGNFPGRFSGRQFSNSRSEMNVSTLELGDSALYLCASSSAATGELFFGEGSRLTVL.

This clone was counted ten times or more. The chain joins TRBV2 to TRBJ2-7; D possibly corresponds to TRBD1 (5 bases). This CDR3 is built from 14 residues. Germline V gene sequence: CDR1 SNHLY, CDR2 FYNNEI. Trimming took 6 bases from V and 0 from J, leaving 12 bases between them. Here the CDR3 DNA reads TGTGCCAGCAGGGCCCAGGGCTACTCCTACGAGCAGTACTTC. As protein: CASRAQGYSYEQYF.

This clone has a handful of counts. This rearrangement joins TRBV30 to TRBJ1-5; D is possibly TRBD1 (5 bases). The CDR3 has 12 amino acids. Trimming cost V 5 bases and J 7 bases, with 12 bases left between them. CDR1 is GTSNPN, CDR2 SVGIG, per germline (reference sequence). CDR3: CAWANQGQPQHF. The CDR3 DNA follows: TGTGCCTGGGCTAACCAGGGCCAGCCCCAGCATTTT.

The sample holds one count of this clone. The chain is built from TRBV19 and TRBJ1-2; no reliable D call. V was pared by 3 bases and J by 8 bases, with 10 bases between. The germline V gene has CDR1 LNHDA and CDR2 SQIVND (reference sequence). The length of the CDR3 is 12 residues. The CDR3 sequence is CASSIQRQGYTF. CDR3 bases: TGTGCCAGTAGTATTCAGAGGCAAGGCTACACCTTC. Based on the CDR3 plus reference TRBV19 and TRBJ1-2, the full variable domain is DGGITQSPKYLFRKEGQNVTLSCEQNLNHDAMYWYRQDPGQGLRLIYYSQIVNDFQKGDIAEGYSVSREKKESFPLTVTSAQKNPTAFYLCASSIQRQGYTFGSGTRLTVV.

CDR3 in DNA: TGCGCCAGCAGCTTAGGGGGCCCCTCTGGAAACACCATATATTTT. This translates into CASSLGGPSGNTIYF. This chain links TRBV5-1 with TRBJ1-3, with 7 positions matching TRBD1. This CDR3 has 15 amino acids. J was trimmed by 0 bases and V by 2 bases; bases with no gene match: 2. The V gene's germline CDR1 is SGHRS and CDR2 YFSETQ.

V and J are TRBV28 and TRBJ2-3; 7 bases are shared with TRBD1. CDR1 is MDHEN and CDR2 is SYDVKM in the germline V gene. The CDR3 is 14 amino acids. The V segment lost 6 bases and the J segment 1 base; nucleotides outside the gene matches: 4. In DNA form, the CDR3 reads TGTGCCAGCAGCTACGGGACAGGCACAGATACGCAGTATTTT. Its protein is CASSYGTGTDTQYF.

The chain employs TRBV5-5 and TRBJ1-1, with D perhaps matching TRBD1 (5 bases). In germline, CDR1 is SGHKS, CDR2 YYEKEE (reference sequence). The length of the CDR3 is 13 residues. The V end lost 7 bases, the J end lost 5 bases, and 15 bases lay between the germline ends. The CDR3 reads CASQLEWGTEAFF. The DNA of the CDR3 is TGTGCCAGCCAGCTTGAGTGGGGGACTGAAGCTTTCTTT. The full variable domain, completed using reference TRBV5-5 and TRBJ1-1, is DAGVTQSPTHLIKTRGQQVTLRCSPISGHKSVSWYQQVLGQGPQFIFQYYEKEERGRGNFPDRFSARQFPNYSSELNVNALLLGDSALYLCASQLEWGTEAFFGQGTRLTVV.

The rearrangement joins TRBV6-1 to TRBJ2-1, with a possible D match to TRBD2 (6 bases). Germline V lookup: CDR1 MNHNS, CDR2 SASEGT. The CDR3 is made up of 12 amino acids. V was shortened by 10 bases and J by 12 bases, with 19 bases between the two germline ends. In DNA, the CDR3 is TGTGCCACCATAGTGAATAGACTAGGGCAGTTCTTC. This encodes CATIVNRLGQFF.

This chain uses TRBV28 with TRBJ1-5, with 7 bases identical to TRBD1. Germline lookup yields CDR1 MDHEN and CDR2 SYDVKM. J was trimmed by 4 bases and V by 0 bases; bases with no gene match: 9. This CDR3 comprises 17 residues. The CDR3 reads CASSLWKLTGKNQPQHF. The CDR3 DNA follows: TGTGCCAGCAGTTTATGGAAGCTGACAGGGAAGAATCAGCCCCAGCATTTT.

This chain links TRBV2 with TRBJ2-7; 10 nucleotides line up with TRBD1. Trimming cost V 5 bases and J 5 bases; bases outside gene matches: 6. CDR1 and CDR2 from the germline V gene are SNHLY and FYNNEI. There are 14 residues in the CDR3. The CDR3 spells CASSPGTGDDEQYF. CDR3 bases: TGTGCCAGCAGTCCCGGGACAGGGGACGACGAGCAGTACTTC.

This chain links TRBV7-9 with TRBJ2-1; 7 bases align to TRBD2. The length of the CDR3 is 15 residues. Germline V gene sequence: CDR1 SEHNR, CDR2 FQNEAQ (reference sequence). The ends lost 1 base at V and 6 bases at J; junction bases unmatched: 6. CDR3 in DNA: TGTGCCAGCAGCTTAGGACAGTCGGGAGGCAATGAGCAGTTCTTC. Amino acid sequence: CASSLGQSGGNEQFF.

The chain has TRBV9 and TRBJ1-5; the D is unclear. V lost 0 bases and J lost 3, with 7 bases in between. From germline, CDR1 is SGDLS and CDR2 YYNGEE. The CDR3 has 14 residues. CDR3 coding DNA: TGTGCCAGCAGCGTAGACCCGTACAATCAGCCCCAGCATTTT. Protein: CASSVDPYNQPQHF.

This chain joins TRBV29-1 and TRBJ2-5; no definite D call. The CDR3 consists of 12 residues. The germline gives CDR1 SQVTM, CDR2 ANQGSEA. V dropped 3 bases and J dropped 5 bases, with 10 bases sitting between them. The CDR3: CSVERSAETQYF. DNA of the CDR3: TGCAGCGTTGAGAGGTCCGCGGAGACCCAGTACTTC.

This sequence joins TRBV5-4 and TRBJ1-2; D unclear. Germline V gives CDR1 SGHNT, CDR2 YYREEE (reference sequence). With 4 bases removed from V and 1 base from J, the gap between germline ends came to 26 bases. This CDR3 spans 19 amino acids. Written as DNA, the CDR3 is TGTGCCAGCAGCCCAATGGGCAGGCCTATTTCACATTTTAACTATGGCTACACCTTC. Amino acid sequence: CASSPMGRPISHFNYGYTF. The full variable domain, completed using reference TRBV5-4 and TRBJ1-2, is ETGVTQSPTHLIKTRGQQVTLRCSSQSGHNTVSWYQQALGQGPQFIFQYYREEENGRGNFPPRFSGLQFPNYSSELNVNALELDDSALYLCASSPMGRPISHFNYGYTFGSGTRLTVV.

The CDR3: CASKPVLGTSGREENEQFF. The CDR3 region has the DNA TGTGCCAGCAAACCCGTTCTCGGGACTAGCGGGAGGGAGGAGAATGAGCAGTTCTTC. The chain uses TRBV28 and TRBJ2-1, with TRBD2 identical over 16 bases. The CDR3 spans 19 residues. In germline, CDR1 is MDHEN, CDR2 SYDVKM. Trimming took 7 bases from V and 7 from J; bases not matched to a gene: 16.

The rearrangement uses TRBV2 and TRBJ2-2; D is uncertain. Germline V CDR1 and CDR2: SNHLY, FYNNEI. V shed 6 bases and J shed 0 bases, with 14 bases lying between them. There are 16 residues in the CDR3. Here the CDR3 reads CASRIEVLSNTGELFF. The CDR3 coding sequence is TGTGCCAGCAGGATAGAGGTTCTTTCGAACACCGGGGAGCTGTTTTTT.

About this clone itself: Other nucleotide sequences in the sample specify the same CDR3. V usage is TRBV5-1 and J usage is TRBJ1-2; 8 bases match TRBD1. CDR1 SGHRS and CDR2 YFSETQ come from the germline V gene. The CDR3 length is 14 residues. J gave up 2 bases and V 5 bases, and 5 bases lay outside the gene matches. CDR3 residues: CASSPGTGNYGYTF. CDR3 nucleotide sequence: TGCGCCAGCAGTCCCGGGACAGGAAACTATGGCTACACCTTC.

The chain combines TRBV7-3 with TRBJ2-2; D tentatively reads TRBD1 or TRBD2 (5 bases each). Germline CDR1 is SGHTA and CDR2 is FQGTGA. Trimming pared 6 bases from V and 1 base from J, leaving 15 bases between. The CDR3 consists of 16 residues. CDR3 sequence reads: CASSRGARGNTGELFF. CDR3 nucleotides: TGTGCCAGCAGTCGAGGGGCGCGTGGGAACACCGGGGAGCTGTTTTTT.

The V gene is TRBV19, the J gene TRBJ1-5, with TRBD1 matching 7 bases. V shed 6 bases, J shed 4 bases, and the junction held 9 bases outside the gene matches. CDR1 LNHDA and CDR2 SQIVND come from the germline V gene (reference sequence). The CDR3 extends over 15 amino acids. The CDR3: CASSQTGTVNQPQHF. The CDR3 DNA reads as TGTGCCAGTAGCCAGACCGGGACAGTAAATCAGCCCCAGCATTTT.

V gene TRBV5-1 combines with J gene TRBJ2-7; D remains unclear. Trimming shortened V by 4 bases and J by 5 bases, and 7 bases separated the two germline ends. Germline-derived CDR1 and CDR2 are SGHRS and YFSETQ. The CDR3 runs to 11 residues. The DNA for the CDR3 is TGCGCCAGCAGCACCGACCACGAGCAGTACTTC. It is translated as CASSTDHEQYF.

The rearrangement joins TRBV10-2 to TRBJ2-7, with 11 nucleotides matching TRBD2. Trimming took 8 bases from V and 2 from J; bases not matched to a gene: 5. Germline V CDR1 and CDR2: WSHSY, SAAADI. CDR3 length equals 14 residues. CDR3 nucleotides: TGCGCCAGCCGCCCTAGCGGGAGGACCTACGAGCAGTACTTC. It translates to CASRPSGRTYEQYF.

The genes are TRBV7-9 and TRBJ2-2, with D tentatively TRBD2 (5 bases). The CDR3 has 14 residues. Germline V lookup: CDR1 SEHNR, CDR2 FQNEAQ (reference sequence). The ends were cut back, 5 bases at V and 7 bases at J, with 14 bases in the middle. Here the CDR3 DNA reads TGTGCCAGCAGCCCCCCCGGGGTGTTCGGGGAGCTGTTTTTT. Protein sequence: CASSPPGVFGELFF.

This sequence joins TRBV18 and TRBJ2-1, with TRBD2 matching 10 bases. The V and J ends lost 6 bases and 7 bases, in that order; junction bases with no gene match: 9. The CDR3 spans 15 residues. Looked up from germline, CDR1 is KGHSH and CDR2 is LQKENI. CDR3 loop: CASSLPSGSYNEQFF. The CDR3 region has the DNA TGTGCCAGCTCCCTCCCTAGCGGGAGTTATAATGAGCAGTTCTTC.

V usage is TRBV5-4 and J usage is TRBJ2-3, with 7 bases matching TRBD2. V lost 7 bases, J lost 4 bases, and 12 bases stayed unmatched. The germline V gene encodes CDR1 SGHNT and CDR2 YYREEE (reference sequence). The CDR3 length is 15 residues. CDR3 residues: CASHRGGRAPDTQYF. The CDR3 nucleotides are TGTGCCAGCCACCGTGGGGGGAGGGCCCCAGATACGCAGTATTTT.

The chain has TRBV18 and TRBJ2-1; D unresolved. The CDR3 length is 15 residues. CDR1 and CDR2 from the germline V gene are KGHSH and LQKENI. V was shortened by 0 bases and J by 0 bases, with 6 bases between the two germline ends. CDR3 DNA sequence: TGTGCCAGCTCACCACCGGGCAGCTCCTACAATGAGCAGTTCTTC. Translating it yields CASSPPGSSYNEQFF.